The 14 T cell receptor beta chains below all came from one sample that was sequenced in a study of blood T cell repertoires in COVID-19. Some clones are missing from TCRdb's copy, which holds only in-frame ones; the method was immunoSEQ multiplex PCR. The sample lists some 400,000 clones, about 90% occurring once. Sequenced material: peripheral blood. Every receptor here comes from a woman in her twenties or thirties with COVID-19, enrolled during active disease.

The rearrangement uses TRBV7-9 and TRBJ2-7; 9 positions match TRBD1. The CDR3 totals 16 residues. V lost 5 bases and J lost 2; bases outside the gene matches: 10. CDR1 and CDR2 (germline): SEHNR, FQNEAQ (reference sequence). CDR3 sequence reads: CASSIIRDRVAYEQYF. CDR3 in DNA: TGTGCCAGCAGCATTATCCGGGACAGGGTGGCCTACGAGCAGTACTTC.

The J gene is TRBJ1-5, the V gene TRBV21-1; the D call in the table, TRBD1, was not verified against the DNA. TRBV21-1 is marked as a pseudogene. The CDR3 covers 14 residues. The CDR3 loop is CASSNYRGDQPQHF. DNA for the CDR3: TGTGCCAGCAGCAACTACAGGGGCGATCAGCCCCAGCATTTT.

The V call is TRBV4-1, the J call TRBJ2-4; 9 nucleotides match TRBD1. The CDR3 spans 16 residues. Germline V gives CDR1 MGHRA, CDR2 YSYEKL. Trimming at V came to 4 bases and at J to 6 bases, leaving 10 bases not matched to a gene. The CDR3 sequence: CASSLLGQGRGNIQYF. CDR3 DNA sequence: TGCGCCAGCAGCCTCCTGGGACAGGGAAGAGGAAACATTCAGTACTTC.

The chain joins TRBV9 to TRBJ2-7; maybe TRBD2 (6 bases). Per germline, CDR1 SGDLS and CDR2 YYNGEE. CDR3 length equals 14 residues. Trimming pared 4 bases from V and 5 bases from J, leaving 16 bases between. CDR3: CASSFSGGQDEQYF. The CDR3 DNA follows: TGTGCCAGCAGCTTTAGTGGAGGGCAGGACGAGCAGTACTTC.

The chain employs TRBV4-2 and TRBJ2-1; the match to TRBD1 covers 7 bases. Germline trimming cut 2 bases from V and 8 bases from J; bases unmatched to any gene: 15. Germline V gene data show CDR1 as LGHNA and CDR2 as YNFKEQ. This CDR3 spans 17 amino acids. DNA of the CDR3: TGTGCCAGCAGCCAACCCATATCGGGGACAGAGGGTTATGAGCAGTTCTTC. Translated: CASSQPISGTEGYEQFF.

The gene calls are TRBV7-2 and TRBJ1-4; no firm D call. The CDR3 has 15 residues. Per germline, CDR1 SGHTA and CDR2 FQGNSA. V was clipped by 4 bases and J by 7 bases, with 16 bases between them. The CDR3 nucleotides read TGTGCCAGCAGCTCCGTGAGGACTCCTAGTGAAAAACTGTTTTTT. It translates to CASSSVRTPSEKLFF.

The chain joins TRBV2 to TRBJ1-2, with 7 bases matching TRBD1. Germline assignment: CDR1 SNHLY and CDR2 FYNNEI. The V segment lost 1 base and the J segment 7 bases; nucleotides outside the gene matches: 6. The CDR3 extends over 14 amino acids. DNA of the CDR3: TGTGCCAGCAGTGAAGACAGGGGAAGCGGTGGCTACACCTTC. This encodes CASSEDRGSGGYTF. Supplemented by reference TRBV2 and TRBJ1-2, the full variable domain reads EPEVTQTPSHQVTQMGQEVILRCVPISNHLYFYWYRQILGQKVEFLVSFYNNEISEKSEIFDDQFSVERPDGSNFTLKIRSTKLEDSAMYFCASSEDRGSGGYTFGSGTRLTVV.

This chain connects TRBV21-1 to TRBJ2-1; no check of the table's D call, TRBD2, against the DNA was made. TRBV21-1 is recorded as a pseudogene. This CDR3 is built from 13 residues. CDR3 amino acids: CASSRETVDEQFF. CDR3 bases: TGTGCCAGCAGCCGGGAGACGGTTGATGAGCAGTTCTTC.

This rearrangement joins TRBV19 to TRBJ2-4, with D possibly matching TRBD1 (6 bases). The V gene's germline CDR1 is LNHDA and CDR2 SQIVND (reference sequence). The CDR3 contains 15 residues. Trimming removed 2 bases from V and 7 bases from J, with 15 bases in between. The CDR3 reads CASSIMGHLGNIQYF. Written as DNA, the CDR3 is TGTGCCAGTAGTATAATGGGACACCTGGGGAACATTCAGTACTTC.

This clone was detected only a few times. This sequence joins TRBV4-1 and TRBJ2-7; 9 nucleotides match TRBD2. Unmatched junction bases numbered 8, after V lost 6 bases and J lost 5 bases. This CDR3 comprises 14 residues. CDR1 is MGHRA, CDR2 YSYEKL, per germline. The CDR3 region has the DNA TGCGCCAGCAGTCGAGGACTAGCGAGGGACGAGCAGTACTTC. This sequence encodes CASSRGLARDEQYF.

The chain joins TRBV9 to TRBJ2-7; perhaps TRBD2 as D (6 bases). Germline V gives CDR1 SGDLS, CDR2 YYNGEE. The CDR3 is made up of 15 amino acids. Trimming took off 4 bases at V and 4 bases at J, with 18 bases between the two ends. CDR3 in amino acids: CASSPGLSSSYEQYF. The CDR3 bases are TGTGCCAGCAGCCCGGGACTTTCGTCGTCATACGAGCAGTACTTC.

The V and J genes are TRBV4-1 and TRBJ2-7; D is perhaps TRBD2 (6 bases). The CDR3 runs to 13 residues. Trimming left V 0 bases short and J 6 bases short, with 9 bases between. Per germline, CDR1 MGHRA and CDR2 YSYEKL. CDR3 bases: TGCGCCAGCAGCCAAGATCTTAGCGGCGAGCAGTACTTC. Translation: CASSQDLSGEQYF.

V usage is TRBV11-2 and J usage is TRBJ2-7; no definite D call. This CDR3 is built from 11 residues. The V gene lost 4 bases and the J gene lost 3 bases, with 4 bases spanning the gap. The germline CDR1 and CDR2 sequences are SGHAT and FQNNGV. The CDR3 sequence: CASSSLYEQYF. DNA for the CDR3: TGTGCCAGCAGCTCCCTCTACGAGCAGTACTTC.

This clone was counted ten times or more. At the DNA level, this CDR3 is encoded by other sequences in the same sample as well. CDR3 region: CASSPGTESYEQYF. Written as DNA, the CDR3 is TGTGCCAGCTCACCGGGGACAGAGTCCTACGAGCAGTACTTC. This chain joins TRBV18 and TRBJ2-7; TRBD1 aligns across 7 bases. Germline trimming cut 3 bases from V and 1 base from J; bases unmatched to any gene: 3. Germline V gene sequence: CDR1 KGHSH, CDR2 LQKENI. The CDR3 is 14 amino acids.